Listed below are T cell receptor beta chains from one sample, sequenced in a study of T cell responses to AZD1222 COVID-19 vaccine. Assay: immunoSEQ multiplex PCR; the TCRdb copy retains only in-frame clones and omits some. The data contain 90,000 to 95,000 clones, about nine tenths of them seen just once; the ten biggest clones take up 7.5%. This specimen was peripheral blood, taken on day 0 of AZD1222 vaccination. These receptors were taken from an adult in good health. CDR3s include the opening cysteine and the closing phenylalanine or tryptophan. Fields, in order: V gene, CDR3 protein.

v_gene: TRBV5-1; CDR3aa: CASSLGLGSSYEQYF
v_gene: TRBV9; CDR3aa: CASSPRPNLEEKLFF
v_gene: TRBV6-1; CDR3aa: CASSDPGTVNTEAFF
v_gene: TRBV11-3; CDR3aa: CASSLGTGNSPLHF
v_gene: TRBV7-9; CDR3aa: CASSLAWQANSPLHF
v_gene: TRBV5-1; CDR3aa: CASSLENSPLHF
v_gene: TRBV9; CDR3aa: CASSVGAGVSNEQFF
v_gene: TRBV5-5; CDR3aa: CASSLGNTGMGETQYF
v_gene: TRBV10-2; CDR3aa: CASSDNYEQYF
v_gene: TRBV19; CDR3aa: CASSLIRSPQGYTF
v_gene: TRBV5-1; CDR3aa: CASSQPNEQFF
v_gene: TRBV6-5; CDR3aa: CASSSGQGNQPQHF
v_gene: TRBV28; CDR3aa: CASSFGVTGNLHAYEQYF
v_gene: TRBV11-2; CDR3aa: CASSLDHTGDGYTF
v_gene: TRBV5-4; CDR3aa: CASSLATGGETEAFF
v_gene: TRBV6-6; CDR3aa: CASSLPGGYYGYTF
v_gene: TRBV9; CDR3aa: CASSVGGATSYEQYF
v_gene: TRBV4-3; CDR3aa: CASSQVNYNSPLHF
v_gene: TRBV19; CDR3aa: CASWGGSSTDTQYF
v_gene: TRBV9; CDR3aa: CASSVVMGNTIYF
v_gene: TRBV19; CDR3aa: CASTRDGRNQPQHF
v_gene: TRBV7-3; CDR3aa: CASSLTVRGDYGYTF
v_gene: TRBV6-6; CDR3aa: CASSGGVHGYTF
v_gene: TRBV7-9; CDR3aa: CASSLGDSGGYTF
v_gene: TRBV11-3; CDR3aa: CASSFSRTGDNTDTQYF
v_gene: TRBV6-6; CDR3aa: CASSYSSAAGRNEQYF
v_gene: TRBV10-2; CDR3aa: CASSGFNEQFF
v_gene: TRBV28; CDR3aa: CASSLGAGGYYGYTF
v_gene: TRBV27; CDR3aa: CASSLGGMNYGYTF
v_gene: TRBV6-1; CDR3aa: CASSESAENTGELFF
v_gene: TRBV19; CDR3aa: CASSRRQGRTGQPQHF
v_gene: TRBV3-1/TRBV3-2; CDR3aa: CASSQNSPLHF
v_gene: TRBV15; CDR3aa: CATSRSRTPSNYGYTF
v_gene: TRBV7-9; CDR3aa: CASSPAGFDTPQHF
v_gene: TRBV19; CDR3aa: CASRTSRVTEAFF
v_gene: TRBV28; CDR3aa: CASSTRTLGTEAFF
v_gene: TRBV5-4; CDR3aa: CASSAGTGKTDTQYF
v_gene: TRBV4-1; CDR3aa: CASSQSPGTSGRKGEQFF
v_gene: TRBV7-8; CDR3aa: CASSLEGGTGRFEKLFF
v_gene: TRBV2; CDR3aa: CASSVDRGGSPLHF
v_gene: TRBV15; CDR3aa: CAIRRSFNEKLFF
v_gene: TRBV19; CDR3aa: CASSIDLGEKLFF
v_gene: TRBV7-2; CDR3aa: CASSQQGGDNQPQHF
v_gene: TRBV11-2; CDR3aa: CASSPLSVGSEQYF
v_gene: TRBV7-9; CDR3aa: CASSFWGLETQYF
v_gene: TRBV10-2; CDR3aa: CASSEYRNTEAFF
v_gene: TRBV5-4; CDR3aa: CASSPGTSANEQFF
v_gene: TRBV11-3; CDR3aa: CASSLGYGGYEQYF
v_gene: TRBV5-1; CDR3aa: CASSREGDGSPLHF
v_gene: TRBV12-3/TRBV12-4; CDR3aa: CASKGTDGNTIYF
v_gene: TRBV27; CDR3aa: CASNGPRWTEAFF
v_gene: TRBV9; CDR3aa: CASSVPGGANVLTF
v_gene: TRBV5-5; CDR3aa: CASSQEIWGDRSSYNSPLHF
v_gene: TRBV19; CDR3aa: CASSLDRMGGYTF
v_gene: TRBV5-4; CDR3aa: CASSLSYETQYF
v_gene: TRBV2; CDR3aa: CASRTTANYGYTF
v_gene: TRBV7-9; CDR3aa: CASSLGWRQGKNQPQHF
v_gene: TRBV6-4; CDR3aa: CASSDLNTGELFF
v_gene: TRBV4-3; CDR3aa: CASSQDNWSTPVSGYEQYF
v_gene: TRBV28; CDR3aa: CASIGPAGSTEAFF